Shown below are 3 T cell receptor beta chains from a single sample sequenced in a study of vaccination and CD4 T cells after COVID-19. Sample treatment: approximately nine-day PBMC culture with coronavirus spike peptide pools or control peptides (ViraFEST assay). Those CD4+ T cells from the unexposed donor predate the COVID-19 pandemic (2011-2018). The Oncomine TCR Beta short-read assay sequenced DNA from cultured CD4+ T cells. Once CD4+ T cells had been cultured, genomic DNA was extracted from them. TCRdb reanalysed the PCR reads using MiXCR and keeps one entry per CDR3 protein. The data hold some 7,000 distinct CDR3 sequences, with around 30% observed a single time. Antigens of these TCRs are unknown. Sequenced material: CD4+ T cells from blood, cultured in vitro. Receptors were obtained from a human donor in good health.

The genes are TRBV28 and TRBJ2-2, with D tentatively TRBD1 or TRBD2 (6 bases each). V was cut by 3 bases and J by 3 bases, with 17 bases left in between. The CDR3 length is 17 residues. Germline loops: CDR1 MDHEN, CDR2 SYDVKM. CDR3 DNA sequence: TGTGCCAGCAGTTTGGCCCGATGGGGGGCCGACACCGGGGAGCTGTTTTTT. It yields the protein CASSLARWGADTGELFF.

This clonotype was recorded a few times. The chain carries TRBV7-3 and TRBJ2-3; D remains unclear. In germline, CDR1 is SGHTA, CDR2 FQGTGA. V was cut by 4 bases and J by 10 bases, with 12 bases left in between. The CDR3 runs 12 residues. The CDR3 nucleotides are TGTGCCAGCAGCTCGGTGGGCAGGCCGCAGTATTTT. Its translation is CASSSVGRPQYF.

This clonotype is medium-sized in the sample. This chain joins TRBV20-1 and TRBJ2-3, with D maybe TRBD1 (6 bases). The CDR3 has 16 amino acids. The germline V gene encodes CDR1 DFQATT and CDR2 SNEGSKA (reference sequence). The chain's CDR3 is CSSPASGHRASDTQYF. CDR3 bases: TGCAGCTCCCCGGCGTCGGGTCACAGGGCCTCAGATACGCAGTATTTT.